The 17 T cell receptor beta chains given below trace back to one sample, sequenced in a study of OX40 agonist ivuxolimab in advanced cancers. TCRdb's table, derived via immunoSEQ multiplex PCR, lists solely in-frame clones and lacks some. The table records 20,000 to 25,000 clones, more than 80% of them present only once. Sample: CD4+ or CD8+ T cells sorted from blood, taken in a trial of the OX40 agonist ivuxolimab. These receptors all come from an adult with an advanced solid tumor such as melanoma, head and neck, liver or kidney cancer.

This clone has just a few counts. The chain carries TRBV2 and TRBJ1-3; D is unresolved. Germline values: CDR1 SNHLY, CDR2 FYNNEI. Trimming took off 3 bases at V and 4 bases at J, with 13 bases between the two ends. This CDR3 spans 15 amino acids. This CDR3 reads CASSDPGRSGNTIYF. The CDR3 nucleotides read TGTGCCAGCAGTGATCCGGGCCGATCGGGAAACACCATATATTTT.

As DNA, the CDR3 is TGTGCCAGCAGTCGTAGTTTGGAGCAGTACTTC. It encodes CASSRSLEQYF. This chain links TRBV5-8 with TRBJ2-7, with D uncertain. CDR1 is SGHTS, CDR2 YDEGEE, per germline. Trimming removed 5 bases from V and 7 bases from J, with 10 bases in between. The CDR3 is 11 residues long.

The chain employs TRBV7-9 and TRBJ1-1, with TRBD1 as a possible D gene (5 bases). V gave up 0 bases and J gave up 7 bases, with 12 bases separating them. Germline loops: CDR1 SEHNR, CDR2 FQNEAQ (reference sequence). This CDR3 is built from 14 residues. The DNA of the CDR3 is TGTGCCAGCAGCTTAGCTGCTGGGGGTGGTGAAGCTTTCTTT. It yields the protein CASSLAAGGGEAFF.

The genes are TRBV30 and TRBJ2-7; D call uncertain. Germline V gene lookup returns CDR1 GTSNPN and CDR2 SVGIG (reference sequence). This CDR3 is built from 13 residues. V was clipped by 4 bases and J by 0 bases, with 10 bases between them. The CDR3 here is CAWKRSYSYEQYF. Here the CDR3 DNA reads TGTGCCTGGAAGAGGTCCTACTCCTACGAGCAGTACTTC.

This chain uses TRBV28 with TRBJ1-4; no definite D call. The length of the CDR3 is 14 residues. Germline lookup yields CDR1 MDHEN and CDR2 SYDVKM. Between the trimmed V and J ends, which lost 4 bases and 8 bases, there was a span of 14 bases. DNA for the CDR3: TGTGCCAGCAGTTCCCTGTGGGTTGGCGAAAAACTGTTTTTT. Encoded protein: CASSSLWVGEKLFF.

The chain joins TRBV7-9 to TRBJ2-2; 7 nucleotides align to TRBD2. V trimming: 5 bases; J trimming: 3 bases; junction bases outside the gene matches: 6. The CDR3 contains 15 residues. Germline V gene data show CDR1 as SEHNR and CDR2 as FQNEAQ (reference sequence). CDR3 sequence (DNA): TGTGCCAGCAGCCCGGTAGCGGGCGACACCGGGGAGCTGTTTTTT. Its translation: CASSPVAGDTGELFF. Using reference TRBV7-9 and TRBJ2-2 for the parts outside the CDR3, the full variable domain is DTGVSQNPRHKITKRGQNVTFRCDPISEHNRLYWYRQTLGQGPEFLTYFQNEAQLEKSRLLSDRFSAERPKGSFSTLEIQRTEQGDSAMYLCASSPVAGDTGELFFGEGSRLTVL.

This clone occurred a few times. This chain joins TRBV27 and TRBJ2-7; a possible D gene is TRBD1 (5 bases). Germline assignment: CDR1 MNHEY and CDR2 SMNVEV (reference sequence). This CDR3 has 14 residues. V was pared by 1 base and J by 6 bases, with 13 bases between. CDR3 DNA sequence: TGTGCCAGCAGTTTATTGGACATAACTGGCGAGCAGTACTTC. It yields the protein CASSLLDITGEQYF.

The chain combines TRBV11-1 with TRBJ2-1; 10 bases fit TRBD2. Germline CDR1 SGHAT, CDR2 FQDESV (reference sequence). The CDR3 extends over 18 amino acids. J gave up 4 bases and V 5 bases, and 14 bases lay outside the gene matches. This CDR3 reads CASSLGSIAGGSYNEQFF. In nucleotides, the CDR3 is TGTGCCAGCAGCCTCGGGTCCATAGCGGGAGGATCTTACAATGAGCAGTTCTTC.

The chain links TRBV28 to TRBJ2-1; TRBD2 matches at 9 bases. After removal of 7 bases from V and 3 bases from J, the junction contained 4 bases not matched to a gene. Germline V gives CDR1 MDHEN, CDR2 SYDVKM. This CDR3 region has 14 residues. The CDR3 sequence is CASTPSGNYNEQFF. The CDR3 DNA sequence: TGTGCCAGCACCCCTAGCGGGAACTACAATGAGCAGTTCTTC.

The chain joins TRBV27 to TRBJ2-3; a possible D gene is TRBD2 (5 bases). CDR1 is MNHEY and CDR2 is SMNVEV in the germline V gene (reference sequence). V lost 4 bases to trimming and J lost 4 bases, with 15 bases between them. This CDR3 is 15 amino acids long. The DNA for the CDR3 is TGTGCCAGCAGTTCTCCGCCCAACGGGGCAGATACGCAGTATTTT. Translating it yields CASSSPPNGADTQYF.

The chain links TRBV7-2 to TRBJ1-5, with 7 positions matching TRBD1. Germline V gene data show CDR1 as SGHTA and CDR2 as FQGNSA. V lost 1 base, J lost 4 bases, and 4 bases stayed unmatched. The CDR3 has 15 amino acids. CDR3 loop: CASSLGQGVNQPQHF. The CDR3 DNA reads as TGTGCCAGCAGCTTAGGGCAGGGGGTTAATCAGCCCCAGCATTTT.

This clone was detected only once. The CDR3 sequence: CASSTWTARREEKLFF. CDR3 in DNA: TGTGCCAGTAGTACTTGGACAGCGAGACGGGAGGAAAAACTGTTTTTT. This chain links TRBV19 with TRBJ1-4; tentative D call: TRBD1 (6 bases). V lost 4 bases and J lost 8, with 20 bases in between. This CDR3 comprises 16 residues. Germline V gene data show CDR1 as LNHDA and CDR2 as SQIVND (reference sequence).

This chain connects TRBV28 to TRBJ2-1; D might be TRBD1 (7 bases). Between the trimmed V and J ends, which lost 2 bases and 7 bases, there was a span of 9 bases. This CDR3 contains 13 residues. Germline CDR1 is MDHEN and CDR2 is SYDVKM. CDR3 in amino acids: CASSLAGGNEQFF. In nucleotides, the CDR3 is TGTGCCAGCAGTTTAGCAGGGGGGAATGAGCAGTTCTTC.

This clone came up a few times. J is TRBJ2-7 and V is TRBV13, with D possibly TRBD1 on 5 matching bases. The CDR3 runs 14 residues. The V gene's germline CDR1 is PRHDT and CDR2 FYEKMQ (reference sequence). Trimming stripped 1 base from V and 2 bases from J, with 9 bases between. The CDR3 DNA reads as TGTGCCAGCAGCTTAGAAGACAGACCCTACGAGCAGTACTTC. Translating it yields CASSLEDRPYEQYF. Variable domain in full (rest from reference TRBV13 and TRBJ2-7): AAGVIQSPRHLIKEKRETATLKCYPIPRHDTVYWYQQGPGQDPQFLISFYEKMQSDKGSIPDRFSAQQFSDYHSELNMSSLELGDSALYFCASSLEDRPYEQYFGPGTRLTVT.

This chain joins TRBV5-6 and TRBJ2-1; D might be TRBD1 (6 bases). V was trimmed by 3 bases and J by 9 bases, leaving 7 bases between them. CDR1 SGHDT and CDR2 YYEEEE come from the germline V gene. The CDR3 is made up of 11 amino acids. This CDR3 is CASSSGVEQFF. In nucleotides, the CDR3 is TGTGCCAGCAGCTCAGGGGTTGAGCAGTTCTTC.

The chain links TRBV4-1 to TRBJ2-1, with 8 bases lining up with TRBD2. J gave up 4 bases and V 1 base, and 6 bases lay outside the gene matches. CDR3 length equals 16 residues. Germline loops: CDR1 MGHRA, CDR2 YSYEKL. CDR3 sequence: CASSQAGLAGYNEQFF. CDR3 DNA sequence: TGCGCCAGCAGCCAAGCTGGACTAGCAGGGTACAATGAGCAGTTCTTC.

The J gene is TRBJ1-2, the V gene TRBV4-2; D gene unclear. The CDR3 covers 15 residues. Trimming shortened V by 1 base and J by 4 bases, and 13 bases separated the two germline ends. Germline V gene sequence: CDR1 LGHNA, CDR2 YNFKEQ. The CDR3 region has the DNA TGTGCCAGCAGCCAAGGGGTAGAAGAACTCTATGGCTACACCTTC. This sequence encodes CASSQGVEELYGYTF.